These 23 T cell receptor beta chains originate from one sample sequenced in a study of blood T cell repertoires in COVID-19. Here immunoSEQ multiplex PCR was the method, and the copy in TCRdb shows in-frame clones only, minus some. The sample consists of over 200,000 clones, over 80% of them appearing once. Sequenced material: PBMCs or T cells enriched from blood (not recorded which). Receptors were obtained from a woman aged 30 to 39 who had been exposed to COVID-19.

The chain employs TRBV19 and TRBJ2-7; a weak D match, TRBD1 (6 bases). Germline assignment: CDR1 LNHDA and CDR2 SQIVND (reference sequence). Trimming stripped 6 bases from V and 6 bases from J, with 12 bases between. This CDR3 region has 12 residues. CDR3: CASSLQGGEQYF. CDR3 in DNA: TGTGCCAGTAGCCTACAGGGTGGCGAGCAGTACTTC. The full variable domain, its missing parts supplied by reference TRBV19 and TRBJ2-7, is DGGITQSPKYLFRKEGQNVTLSCEQNLNHDAMYWYRQDPGQGLRLIYYSQIVNDFQKGDIAEGYSVSREKKESFPLTVTSAQKNPTAFYLCASSLQGGEQYFGPGTRLTVT.

The rearrangement joins TRBV4-2 to TRBJ2-7; tentative D call: TRBD2 (6 bases). The CDR3 consists of 17 residues. Trimming left V 3 bases short and J 2 bases short, with 20 bases between. CDR1 is LGHNA and CDR2 is YNFKEQ in the germline V gene. CDR3 DNA sequence: TGTGCCAGCAGCCACCCCGATCCCGGGACTTTGACCTACGAGCAGTACTTC. It codes for CASSHPDPGTLTYEQYF.

The J gene is TRBJ2-1, the V gene TRBV29-1, with 9 bases aligning to TRBD1. V was pared by 6 bases and J by 2 bases, with 2 bases of the junction left unmatched. The V gene's germline CDR1 is SQVTM and CDR2 ANQGSEA. CDR3 size: 13 residues. The DNA of the CDR3 is TGCAGCGTCTGGACAGGGGCCTACAATGAGCAGTTCTTC. Amino acid sequence: CSVWTGAYNEQFF.

The J gene is TRBJ2-7, the V gene TRBV20-1; D call uncertain. The CDR3 has 11 amino acids. CDR1 and CDR2 (germline): DFQATT, SNEGSKA (reference sequence). V lost 0 bases and J lost 9, with 9 bases in between. The CDR3 DNA sequence: TGCAGTGCTAGAGAAACCTATGGGCAGTACTTC. Protein product: CSARETYGQYF.

J is TRBJ2-2 and V is TRBV6-2 or TRBV6-3; TRBD2 aligns across 8 bases. The V gene's germline CDR1 is MNHEY and CDR2 SVGEGT. The CDR3 length is 18 residues. Germline trimming cut 2 bases from V and 4 bases from J; bases unmatched to any gene: 12. The CDR3 sequence is CASSYLTSGRGITGELFF. The CDR3 DNA sequence: TGTGCCAGCAGTTACCTAACTAGCGGCCGGGGGATCACCGGGGAGCTGTTTTTT.

The chain couples TRBV7-9 to TRBJ2-6; D is ambiguous. The germline gives CDR1 SEHNR, CDR2 FQNEAQ (reference sequence). The CDR3 loop spans 13 amino acids. V lost 8 bases and J 0 bases, leaving 5 bases between the germline ends. The CDR3 reads CASCDSGANVLTF. The CDR3 DNA sequence: TGTGCCAGCTGCGACTCTGGGGCCAACGTCCTGACTTTC.

V usage is TRBV4-1 and J usage is TRBJ2-5, with 10 bases lining up with TRBD1. V shed 3 bases, J shed 5 bases, and the junction held 6 bases outside the gene matches. The CDR3 sequence is 15 residues long. CDR1 is MGHRA, CDR2 YSYEKL, per germline. For the CDR3, the DNA is TGCGCCAGCAGCCAGGAAAGGACAGGGGGGGAGACCCAGTACTTC. Amino acid sequence: CASSQERTGGETQYF.

The chain links TRBV5-1 to TRBJ1-6, with D perhaps matching TRBD1 (5 bases). The V gene lost 4 bases and the J gene lost 8 bases, with 19 bases spanning the gap. The CDR3 loop spans 16 amino acids. CDR1 is SGHRS, CDR2 YFSETQ, per germline. The CDR3 protein is CASSLSDGGVDSPLHF. CDR3 bases: TGCGCCAGCAGCCTCTCGGACGGAGGGGTGGATTCACCCCTCCACTTT.

This clone was seen just once. V usage is TRBV30 and J usage is TRBJ1-1; D is perhaps TRBD1 (5 bases). V dropped 4 bases and J dropped 2 bases, with 14 bases sitting between them. CDR1 is GTSNPN and CDR2 is SVGIG in the germline V gene (reference sequence). This CDR3 has 14 amino acids. The CDR3 DNA reads TGTGCCTGGACCTCTCTGGGGCCTAACACTGAAGCTTTCTTT. This gives the protein CAWTSLGPNTEAFF.

The V gene is TRBV7-3, the J gene TRBJ2-1; 9 nucleotides line up with TRBD2. The CDR3 has 15 residues. The V and J ends lost 3 bases and 0 bases, in that order; junction bases with no gene match: 0. Germline assignment: CDR1 SGHTA and CDR2 FQGTGA. In DNA form, the CDR3 reads TGTGCCAGCAGCTTTAGCGGGAGCTCCTACAATGAGCAGTTCTTC. Translated, it gives CASSFSGSSYNEQFF.

Worth noting for this clone: This sample also contains other DNA sequences that code for the same CDR3. V gene TRBV18 combines with J gene TRBJ2-1; 8 bases map to TRBD2. The V and J ends lost 1 base and 0 bases, in that order; junction bases with no gene match: 5. The CDR3 runs to 17 residues. The germline V gene encodes CDR1 KGHSH and CDR2 LQKENI. The CDR3 nucleotides are TGTGCCAGCTCACCACTAAGCGGGGGAAGCTCCTACAATGAGCAGTTCTTC. It encodes CASSPLSGGSSYNEQFF.

The sample holds one count of this clone. The chain has TRBV9 and TRBJ2-2; possibly TRBD1 for D (5 bases). The length of the CDR3 is 14 residues. Deletions cut 0 bases from V and 5 bases from J, with 8 bases between. From germline, CDR1 is SGDLS and CDR2 YYNGEE. The CDR3 bases are TGTGCCAGCAGCGTAGAGGGGCGAACCGGGGAGCTGTTTTTT. Protein product: CASSVEGRTGELFF.

The chain joins TRBV5-5 to TRBJ2-2, with a possible D match to TRBD2 (6 bases). With 0 bases removed from V and 6 bases from J, the gap between germline ends came to 15 bases. Germline-derived CDR1 and CDR2 are SGHKS and YYEKEE (reference sequence). There are 16 residues in the CDR3. CDR3 bases: TGTGCCAGCAGCTTGGTGGAGGGGTTCAAATCCGGGGAGCTGTTTTTT. Amino acid sequence: CASSLVEGFKSGELFF.

The rearrangement uses TRBV9 and TRBJ1-6; no definite D call. V lost 4 bases to trimming and J lost 5 bases, with 7 bases between them. The CDR3 has 13 amino acids. Germline lookup yields CDR1 SGDLS and CDR2 YYNGEE. Written as DNA, the CDR3 is TGTGCCAGCAGCTCAGCGGATAATTCACCCCTCCACTTT. Translating gives CASSSADNSPLHF.

V gene TRBV5-6 combines with J gene TRBJ2-5; maybe TRBD2 (5 bases). This CDR3 has 16 amino acids. V was trimmed by 4 bases and J by 2 bases, leaving 18 bases between them. Germline CDR1 SGHDT, CDR2 YYEEEE. Here the CDR3 reads CASSRVGVMKQETQYF. The CDR3 DNA is TGTGCCAGCAGCAGGGTCGGGGTAATGAAGCAAGAGACCCAGTACTTC.

The chain joins TRBV2 to TRBJ1-6; D is unresolved. V was cut by 7 bases and J by 9 bases, with 13 bases left in between. The CDR3 has 13 amino acids. Germline CDR1 is SNHLY and CDR2 is FYNNEI. The CDR3: CASIGVKVSPLHF. As DNA, the CDR3 is TGTGCCAGCATCGGGGTCAAAGTTTCACCCCTCCACTTT.

This chain uses TRBV5-1 with TRBJ1-4; 7 positions match TRBD1. Germline V gene data show CDR1 as SGHRS and CDR2 as YFSETQ. This CDR3 spans 14 amino acids. Losses at the gene ends were 5 bases for V and 6 bases for J; bases not matched to a gene: 7. CDR3 sequence: CASRPDRAYEKLFF. CDR3 in DNA: TGCGCCAGCAGACCCGACAGGGCCTATGAAAAACTGTTTTTT. The variable domain in full, completed from reference TRBV5-1 and TRBJ1-4, reads KAGVTQTPRYLIKTRGQQVTLSCSPISGHRSVSWYQQTPGQGLQFLFEYFSETQRNKGNFPGRFSGRQFSNSRSEMNVSTLELGDSALYLCASRPDRAYEKLFFGSGTQLSVL.

The V call is TRBV19, the J call TRBJ2-7, with TRBD2 identical over 7 bases. CDR1 is LNHDA, CDR2 SQIVND, per germline (reference sequence). CDR3 length: 15 amino acids. V lost 4 bases and J lost 0; bases outside the gene matches: 6. The CDR3 reads CASSTGTILSYEQYF. The DNA of the CDR3 is TGTGCCAGTAGTACCGGGACTATCCTCTCCTACGAGCAGTACTTC.

In this sample, this clone turned up once. V gene TRBV3-1 (or the pseudogene TRBV3-2) combines with J gene TRBJ2-2; TRBD2 is a possible D gene (5 bases). V dropped 4 bases and J dropped 4 bases, with 7 bases sitting between them. The CDR3 covers 13 residues. Germline V CDR1 and CDR2: LGHDT, YNNKEL (reference sequence). The CDR3 nucleotides read TGTGCCAGCAGCCGAGGGCCCACCGGGGAGCTGTTTTTT. Translating it yields CASSRGPTGELFF.

The chain joins TRBV5-5 to TRBJ1-3, with D perhaps TRBD1 (5 bases). The CDR3 runs to 15 residues. Germline CDR1 reads SGHKS; CDR2 reads YYEKEE (reference sequence). The V end lost 1 base, the J end lost 4 bases, and 12 bases lay between the germline ends. The CDR3 DNA reads as TGTGCCAGCAGCTTGCCAGGCAGGGAAGGAAACACCATATATTTT. Its protein is CASSLPGREGNTIYF.

The chain combines TRBV10-3 with TRBJ2-2, with D perhaps matching TRBD1 (5 bases). CDR3 length: 13 amino acids. V lost 6 bases and J 5 bases, leaving 10 bases between the germline ends. In germline, CDR1 is ENHRY, CDR2 SYGVKD. CDR3 coding DNA: TGTGCCATCAGGGGGCAGGGAACCGGGGAGCTGTTTTTT. Translation gives CAIRGQGTGELFF.

In this sample, this clone turned up once. The V gene is TRBV5-6, the J gene TRBJ1-1, with 7 positions matching TRBD1. The V and J ends lost 2 bases and 7 bases, in that order; junction bases with no gene match: 5. CDR3 length: 13 residues. Per the germline V gene, CDR1 is SGHDT and CDR2 is YYEEEE. CDR3 in amino acids: CASSFGTEVEAFF. The DNA of the CDR3 is TGTGCCAGCAGCTTCGGGACAGAGGTTGAAGCTTTCTTT.

The rearrangement uses TRBV10-3 and TRBJ2-1, with 9 bases lining up with TRBD1. The CDR3 extends over 15 amino acids. Germline V gene data show CDR1 as ENHRY and CDR2 as SYGVKD. V trimming: 6 bases; J trimming: 12 bases; junction bases outside the gene matches: 15. CDR3 DNA: TGTGCCATCAGGCATGACAGGGGGTTTGAGAACCGGCAGTTCTTC. It specifies CAIRHDRGFENRQFF.